One sample yielded the 23 T cell receptor beta chains listed below, sequenced in a study of response to subunit inactivated influenza vaccine. A single record per CDR3 protein comes from TCRdb applying MiXCR to the RT-PCR reads. Of approximately 530,000 distinct CDR3 sequences in the sample, roughly 8.2% were seen once. The sample in question was PBMCs from blood, obtained roughly 24 months after vaccination. Receptors originate from a man between 50 and 70 years old who received an inactivated influenza vaccine.

The chain links TRBV4-1 to TRBJ1-4; D remains ambiguous. Trimming removed 4 bases from V and 0 bases from J, with 12 bases in between. Germline CDR1 MGHRA, CDR2 YSYEKL. CDR3 length: 16 amino acids. The CDR3 region is CASSPRSQSTNEKLFF. CDR3 DNA sequence: TGCGCCAGCAGCCCGAGGTCACAGTCAACTAATGAAAAACTGTTTTTT.

Ten or more counts support this clonotype. The rearrangement joins TRBV5-1 to TRBJ2-3, with TRBD1 identical over 10 bases. CDR1 is SGHRS and CDR2 is YFSETQ in the germline V gene. Trimming removed 2 bases from V and 4 bases from J; junction bases left unmatched: 1. This CDR3 has 14 amino acids. This CDR3 reads CASSFGQGADTQYF. CDR3 nucleotides: TGCGCCAGCAGCTTTGGACAGGGGGCAGATACGCAGTATTTT.

The rearrangement links TRBV20-1 to TRBJ1-4; no definite D call. Germline V gene sequence: CDR1 DFQATT, CDR2 SNEGSKA (reference sequence). The ends were cut back, 4 bases at V and 8 bases at J, with 17 bases in the middle. The CDR3 covers 14 residues. The CDR3 spells CSANPTGGSEKLFF. In DNA form, the CDR3 reads TGCAGTGCTAATCCGACGGGTGGTAGCGAAAAACTGTTTTTT.

This rearrangement joins TRBV3-1 to TRBJ1-1; tentatively, D is TRBD1 (5 bases). Trimming stripped 1 base from V and 1 base from J, with 16 bases between. The CDR3 extends over 17 amino acids. Germline V gene data show CDR1 as LGHDT and CDR2 as YNNKEL (reference sequence). In DNA form, the CDR3 reads TGTGCCAGCAGCCAAGCCGGGCGGGGCCGCCCGAACACTGAAGCTTTCTTT. This translates into CASSQAGRGRPNTEAFF.

This clonotype was recorded a few times. The chain recombines TRBV7-6 with TRBJ2-1, with TRBD2 matching 7 bases. After removal of 1 base from V and 5 bases from J, the junction contained 5 bases not matched to a gene. The CDR3 totals 15 residues. Germline-derived CDR1 and CDR2 are SGHVS and FNYEAQ. The CDR3 loop is CASSLVGGVDNEQFF. In nucleotides, the CDR3 is TGTGCCAGCAGCTTAGTGGGGGGGGTAGACAATGAGCAGTTCTTC.

This clonotype showed up many times. The V gene is TRBV29-1, the J gene TRBJ1-1, with no clear D. CDR1 is SQVTM, CDR2 ANQGSEA, per germline. V dropped 7 bases and J dropped 5 bases, with 14 bases sitting between them. This CDR3 region has 12 residues. CDR3 nucleotides: TGCAGCGCATTGGACGGTGGTACTGAAGCTTTCTTT. This sequence encodes CSALDGGTEAFF.

This clonotype has just a few counts. V usage is TRBV4-1 and J usage is TRBJ1-2, with D uncertain. Germline loops: CDR1 MGHRA, CDR2 YSYEKL. This CDR3 has 14 amino acids. V was trimmed by 1 base and J by 8 bases, leaving 14 bases between them. CDR3 coding DNA: TGCGCCAGCAGCCAAGTCCCCGTTTTGGAGGGCTACACCTTC. Its translation: CASSQVPVLEGYTF.

The chain joins TRBV12-3 or TRBV12-4 to TRBJ1-3; D perhaps matches TRBD1 (5 bases). The CDR3 loop spans 16 amino acids. V lost 6 bases and J lost 0, with 15 bases in between. This CDR3 reads CASRPRQLYSGNTIYF. The CDR3 nucleotides read TGTGCCAGCAGACCCCGACAGCTTTACTCTGGAAACACCATATATTTT.

The chain employs TRBV4-2 and TRBJ2-3; 13 bases are shared with TRBD2. V shed 3 bases, J shed 6 bases, and the junction held 12 bases outside the gene matches. Germline CDR1 LGHNA, CDR2 YNFKEQ. The CDR3 is 18 amino acids. The CDR3 DNA is TGTGCCAGCAGCCAGAAAACTAGCGGGGGGGCCCTGGTGGATACGCAGTATTTT. Protein product: CASSQKTSGGALVDTQYF.

J is TRBJ2-3 and V is TRBV28, with D maybe TRBD1 (5 bases). Trimming pared 2 bases from V and 6 bases from J, leaving 12 bases between. This CDR3 contains 14 residues. The V gene's germline CDR1 is MDHEN and CDR2 SYDVKM. The CDR3 here is CASSLVAGRDTQYF. As DNA, the CDR3 is TGTGCCAGCAGTTTAGTGGCAGGGCGCGATACGCAGTATTTT.

This clonotype was observed a few times. V is TRBV6-2 or TRBV6-3 and J is TRBJ2-3, with 7 bases identical to TRBD1. The CDR3 has 17 amino acids. J was trimmed by 3 bases and V by 5 bases; bases with no gene match: 14. The germline V gene encodes CDR1 MNHEY and CDR2 SVGEGT. CDR3 region: CASSNLRDRVKTDTQYF. In DNA, the CDR3 is TGTGCCAGCAGTAACCTACGAGACAGGGTAAAAACAGATACGCAGTATTTT.

The rearrangement joins TRBV2 to TRBJ2-7; no clear D. V lost 6 bases and J 7 bases, leaving 25 bases between the germline ends. Germline V lookup: CDR1 SNHLY, CDR2 FYNNEI. The CDR3 runs 16 residues. CDR3 in DNA: TGTGCCAGCAGGCCACTTCAAGACTCACTGGGGTGGGAGCAGTACTTC. The encoded protein is CASRPLQDSLGWEQYF.

Only a few counts were recorded for this clonotype. The rearrangement uses TRBV4-1 and TRBJ1-2, with D possibly being TRBD1 (6 bases). The CDR3 extends over 14 amino acids. Germline CDR1 is MGHRA and CDR2 is YSYEKL. The V end was cut by 2 bases, the J end by 7 bases, with 14 bases between. CDR3 protein: CASSQPGTLFGYTF. CDR3 nucleotides: TGCGCCAGCAGCCAACCCGGGACATTGTTTGGCTACACCTTC.

This clonotype showed up many times. The V call is TRBV14, the J call TRBJ1-2, with no clear D. V lost 2 bases and J 8 bases, leaving 9 bases between the germline ends. The CDR3 covers 12 residues. Germline V CDR1 and CDR2: SGHDN, FVKESK. CDR3: CASSQTTVGYTF. Here the CDR3 DNA reads TGTGCCAGCAGCCAAACGACGGTGGGCTACACCTTC.

CDR3 sequence (DNA): TGTGCCAGCAGCTTGACAGGGTATCCTGGAAACACCATATATTTT. This codes for CASSLTGYPGNTIYF. The chain uses TRBV5-5 and TRBJ1-3; D might be TRBD1 (6 bases). Trimming cost V 1 base and J 2 bases, with 10 bases left between them. Germline V gene data show CDR1 as SGHKS and CDR2 as YYEKEE (reference sequence). CDR3 length: 15 residues.

This rearrangement joins TRBV7-6 to TRBJ2-5, with TRBD2 identical over 10 bases. The V gene's germline CDR1 is SGHVS and CDR2 FNYEAQ. The length of the CDR3 is 14 residues. J was trimmed by 4 bases and V by 9 bases; bases with no gene match: 8. The CDR3 bases are TGTGCCAGTGCTTCTAGCGGGGGCGGAGAGACCCAGTACTTC. Translating gives CASASSGGGETQYF.

Many counts were recorded for this clonotype. The chain couples TRBV20-1 to TRBJ2-2, with D perhaps TRBD2 (5 bases). CDR1 is DFQATT, CDR2 SNEGSKA, per germline (reference sequence). V lost 1 base, J lost 1 base, and 10 bases lay in between. This CDR3 has 15 residues. The CDR3 coding sequence is TGCAGTGCTAGAGCGGACTCCCAGAACACCGGGGAGCTGTTTTTT. Translation: CSARADSQNTGELFF.

This clonotype has more than one count but fewer than ten. The chain joins TRBV4-3 to TRBJ1-5, with unresolved D. There are 14 residues in the CDR3. V shed 5 bases and J shed 1 base, with 9 bases lying between them. CDR1 LGHNA and CDR2 YSLEER come from the germline V gene. The DNA of the CDR3 is TGCGCCAGCAGCGACAACCTGAGCAATCAGCCCCAGCATTTT. It encodes CASSDNLSNQPQHF.

The table lists this clonotype with a few counts. V gene TRBV28 combines with J gene TRBJ2-2; the D call may be TRBD1 or TRBD2 (6 bases each). V lost 5 bases, J lost 7 bases, and 14 bases lay in between. The CDR3 runs to 14 residues. From germline, CDR1 is MDHEN and CDR2 SYDVKM. The CDR3: CASSPLGGNGELFF. Here the CDR3 DNA reads TGTGCCAGCAGTCCCCTCGGGGGCAACGGGGAGCTGTTTTTT.

This clonotype came up a few times. V is TRBV5-1 and J is TRBJ1-5; TRBD1 matches at 8 bases. Per germline, CDR1 SGHRS and CDR2 YFSETQ. The junction had 6 bases not matched to a gene; V was cut back by 4 bases and J by 3 bases. The CDR3 sequence is 15 residues long. This CDR3 reads CASSTTGDNNQPQHF. The CDR3 nucleotides read TGCGCCAGCAGCACGACAGGGGATAACAATCAGCCCCAGCATTTT.

This clonotype was counted between two and nine times. This chain's CDR3 is CASRQGYSGANVLTF. The DNA for the CDR3 is TGTGCCAGCAGGCAGGGGTACTCTGGGGCCAACGTCCTGACTTTC. The rearrangement uses TRBV6-1 and TRBJ2-6, with D possibly matching TRBD1 (6 bases). Germline values: CDR1 MNHNS, CDR2 SASEGT. The V gene lost 6 bases and the J gene lost 0 bases, with 9 bases spanning the gap. This CDR3 has 15 amino acids.

This clonotype was observed a handful of times. The gene calls are TRBV6-5 and TRBJ2-7; the D is unclear. The CDR3 consists of 15 residues. Between the trimmed V and J ends, which lost 0 bases and 0 bases, there was a span of 9 bases. The germline V gene has CDR1 MNHEY and CDR2 SVGAGI. The CDR3 DNA reads TGTGCCAGCAGTTACTCGGGCGAAAGCTCCTACGAGCAGTACTTC. Its translation: CASSYSGESSYEQYF.

The rearrangement joins TRBV5-1 to TRBJ2-7; no reliable D call. Germline values: CDR1 SGHRS, CDR2 YFSETQ. Trimming took off 2 bases at V and 0 bases at J, with 9 bases between the two ends. This CDR3 is 14 amino acids long. CDR3 sequence reads: CASSFADYSYEQYF. CDR3 coding DNA: TGCGCCAGCAGCTTCGCAGATTACTCCTACGAGCAGTACTTC.